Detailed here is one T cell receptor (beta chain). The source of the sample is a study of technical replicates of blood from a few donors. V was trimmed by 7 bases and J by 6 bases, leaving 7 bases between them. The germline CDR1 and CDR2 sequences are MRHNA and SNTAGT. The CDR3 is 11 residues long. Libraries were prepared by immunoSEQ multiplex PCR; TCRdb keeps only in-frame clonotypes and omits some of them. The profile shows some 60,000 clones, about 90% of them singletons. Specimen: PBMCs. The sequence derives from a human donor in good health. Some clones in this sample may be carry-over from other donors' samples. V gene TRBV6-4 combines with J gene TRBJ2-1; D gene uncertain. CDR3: CASTPGNEQFF. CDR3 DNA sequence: TGTGCCAGCACCCCAGGCAATGAGCAGTTCTTC.